Below, 7 T cell receptor beta chains from the same sample are listed, as sequenced in a study of CD8 T cells in ankylosing spondylitis. Via MiXCR, TCRdb re-called the 5' RACE reads, giving one row per CDR3 protein. The repertoire consists of 150,000 to 200,000 distinct CDR3 sequences, with 30% to 35% occurring once and the leading ten covering 6%. Source material: synovial fluid, either unsorted or a sorted T cell fraction (not recorded which). Every receptor here comes from a male donor with ankylosing spondylitis.

The genes are TRBV20-1 and TRBJ1-5, with 7 bases matching TRBD1. With V trimmed by 1 base and J by 2 bases, 5 bases remained unmatched. Germline V gene sequence: CDR1 DFQATT, CDR2 SNEGSKA (reference sequence). The CDR3 consists of 15 residues. This CDR3 is CSARAGGGGNQPQHF. In DNA, the CDR3 is TGCAGTGCTAGAGCTGGAGGGGGCGGCAATCAGCCCCAGCATTTT.

This chain uses TRBV7-9 with TRBJ2-3; TRBD1 matches at 10 bases. The CDR3 covers 15 residues. Trimming took 7 bases from V and 6 from J; bases not matched to a gene: 10. From germline, CDR1 is SEHNR and CDR2 FQNEAQ (reference sequence). CDR3 amino acids: CASIPGTGVWDTQYF. In DNA, the CDR3 is TGTGCCAGCATCCCCGGGACAGGGGTTTGGGATACGCAGTATTTT. Combining the CDR3 with reference TRBV7-9 and TRBJ2-3 gives the whole variable domain DTGVSQNPRHKITKRGQNVTFRCDPISEHNRLYWYRQTLGQGPEFLTYFQNEAQLEKSRLLSDRFSAERPKGSFSTLEIQRTEQGDSAMYLCASIPGTGVWDTQYFGPGTRLTVL.

J is TRBJ2-1 and V is TRBV6-5, with D perhaps TRBD2 (5 bases). Germline CDR1 and CDR2: MNHEY and SVGAGI. V lost 2 bases, J lost 0 bases, and 8 bases lay in between. The CDR3 is 15 residues long. The CDR3 here is CASSYGAASYNEQFF. For the CDR3, the DNA is TGTGCCAGCAGTTACGGAGCGGCCTCCTACAATGAGCAGTTCTTC.

The chain employs TRBV4-2 and TRBJ2-1; 7 nucleotides align to TRBD2. This CDR3 contains 18 residues. Germline CDR1 reads LGHNA; CDR2 reads YNFKEQ. Trimming removed 1 base from V and 7 bases from J; junction bases left unmatched: 16. This chain's CDR3 is CASSQAGGGGLSGNEQFF. DNA for the CDR3: TGTGCCAGCAGCCAAGCGGGGGGTGGAGGACTCTCTGGTAATGAGCAGTTCTTC.

The chain recombines TRBV7-2 with TRBJ1-2; 8 nucleotides match TRBD1. After removal of 3 bases from V and 7 bases from J, the junction contained 10 bases not matched to a gene. The CDR3 covers 15 residues. Germline assignment: CDR1 SGHTA and CDR2 FQGNSA. The CDR3 loop reads CASSLPGGLLSGYTF. The CDR3 nucleotides are TGTGCCAGCAGCTTGCCAGGGGGCCTTCTATCTGGCTACACCTTC.

This clonotype occurred many times. The chain recombines TRBV4-2 with TRBJ2-3; TRBD1 or TRBD2 may be the D gene (6 bases each). The germline V and J ends were trimmed by 0 bases and 1 base, with 14 bases remaining between them. The CDR3 sequence is 17 residues long. Germline V gene lookup returns CDR1 LGHNA and CDR2 YNFKEQ. The CDR3 loop is CASSQDPYGGGTDTQYF. DNA of the CDR3: TGTGCCAGCAGCCAAGACCCCTACGGGGGCGGCACAGATACGCAGTATTTT.

The chain employs TRBV27 and TRBJ1-5, with D unclear. Germline V gives CDR1 MNHEY, CDR2 SMNVEV (reference sequence). V was pared by 3 bases and J by 5 bases, with 17 bases between. CDR3 length equals 16 residues. This CDR3 is CASSLAGPANHQPQHF. The CDR3 DNA sequence: TGTGCCAGCAGTTTGGCCGGTCCGGCAAATCATCAGCCCCAGCATTTT.